The 5 T cell receptor beta chains presented below share a single source sample, sequenced in a study of a mutant IDH1 vaccine in newly diagnosed glioma. Profiling relied on immunoSEQ multiplex PCR, and the TCRdb table lists in-frame clones only, not all of them. The table includes about 56,000 clones, under 85% detected once. Time point indicated: week 47, end of study. The study gave 300 ug of mutant IDH1 20-mer peptide per vaccine dose, with topical imiquimod. Their target antigens are unknown. Sequencing used PBMCs, obtained from a glioma patient whose treatment included an IDH1 peptide vaccine. These receptors were obtained from a woman between 45 and 60 years old with glioma.

CDR3 sequence (DNA): TGTGCCAGCAGCCAAGACTGGGGGACCTACGAGCAGTACTTC. Translated, it gives CASSQDWGTYEQYF. This chain uses TRBV4-2 with TRBJ2-7, with D perhaps assigned TRBD1 or TRBD2 (5 bases each). CDR1 LGHNA and CDR2 YNFKEQ come from the germline V gene. V was shortened by 0 bases and J by 2 bases, with 8 bases between the two germline ends. The CDR3 contains 14 residues.

The rearrangement links TRBV18 to TRBJ2-2; D possibly corresponds to TRBD1 (6 bases). V was trimmed by 0 bases and J by 2 bases, leaving 7 bases between them. From germline, CDR1 is KGHSH and CDR2 LQKENI. The CDR3 contains 15 residues. CDR3 sequence reads: CASSPPTGNTGELFF. The CDR3 region has the DNA TGTGCCAGCTCACCACCGACAGGAAACACCGGGGAGCTGTTTTTT.

This chain joins TRBV7-9 and TRBJ2-3; 9 bases line up with TRBD1. The CDR3 sequence is 14 residues long. The trim removed 1 base at V and 7 bases at J, leaving 3 bases unmatched. From germline, CDR1 is SEHNR and CDR2 FQNEAQ (reference sequence). CDR3 sequence (DNA): TGTGCCAGCAGCTTAGGGACAGGGGTGAATACGCAGTATTTT. It is translated as CASSLGTGVNTQYF.

Written as DNA, the CDR3 is TGTGCCAGCAGTGAGCTACAGTTTACCCCCGGGGAGCTGTTTTTT. Translation gives CASSELQFTPGELFF. The chain links TRBV6-1 to TRBJ2-2; D remains unclear. The CDR3 spans 15 residues. V was clipped by 3 bases and J by 6 bases, with 14 bases between them. From germline, CDR1 is MNHNS and CDR2 SASEGT.

This clone was counted a single time. The J gene is TRBJ1-1, the V gene TRBV7-9; D uncertain. Trimming pared 4 bases from V and 5 bases from J, leaving 5 bases between. The germline V gene has CDR1 SEHNR and CDR2 FQNEAQ (reference sequence). This CDR3 comprises 11 residues. The chain's CDR3 is CASSYLTEAFF. DNA for the CDR3: TGTGCCAGCAGCTACTTGACTGAAGCTTTCTTT.